Sequencing of this T cell receptor beta chain was carried out in a study of T-cell memory formation after mild COVID-19. This clonotype showed up just a few times. This CDR3 region has 15 residues. Germline loops: CDR1 SGHVS, CDR2 FQNEAQ. Between the trimmed V and J ends, which lost 5 bases and 5 bases, there was a span of 16 bases. TCRdb itself ran the 5' RACE reads through MiXCR, one entry per CDR3 protein. The table shows 250,000 to 350,000 distinct CDR3 sequences, with roughly 19% occurring only once. The sequence was collected from a man between 18 and 29 years old who had mild COVID-19 (a few samples of this study predate the infection). Cell type and time point are not known. The V gene is TRBV7-8, the J gene TRBJ2-1; D is perhaps TRBD2 (6 bases). Sequences were obtained from PBMCs or a T cell subset sorted from them (not recorded which). The CDR3 DNA reads as TGTGCCAGCAGCCAGTTCGGACTATTAGACAATGAGCAGTTCTTC. Its translation is CASSQFGLLDNEQFF.